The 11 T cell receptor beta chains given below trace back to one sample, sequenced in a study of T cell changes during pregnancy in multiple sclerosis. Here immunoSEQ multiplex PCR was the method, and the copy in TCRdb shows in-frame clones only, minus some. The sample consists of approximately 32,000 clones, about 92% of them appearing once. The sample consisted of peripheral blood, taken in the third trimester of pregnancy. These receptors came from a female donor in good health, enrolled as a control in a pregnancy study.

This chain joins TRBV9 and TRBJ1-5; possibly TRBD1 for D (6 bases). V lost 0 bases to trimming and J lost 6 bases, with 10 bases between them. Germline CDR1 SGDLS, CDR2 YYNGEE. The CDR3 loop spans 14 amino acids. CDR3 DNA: TGTGCCAGCAGCGTAGCTGGGGGCAGTCAGCCCCAGCATTTT. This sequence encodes CASSVAGGSQPQHF.

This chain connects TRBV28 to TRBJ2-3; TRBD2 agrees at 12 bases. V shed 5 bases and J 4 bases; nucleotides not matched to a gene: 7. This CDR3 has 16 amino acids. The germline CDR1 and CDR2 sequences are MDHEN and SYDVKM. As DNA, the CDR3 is TGTGCCAGCAGTGTCATACTAGCGGGAGGCGCAGATACGCAGTATTTT. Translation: CASSVILAGGADTQYF.

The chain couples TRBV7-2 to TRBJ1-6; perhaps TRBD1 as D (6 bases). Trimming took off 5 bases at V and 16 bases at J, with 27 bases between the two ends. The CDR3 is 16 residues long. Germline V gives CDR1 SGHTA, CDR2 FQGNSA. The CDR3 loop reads CASSHREGQTLQKLHF. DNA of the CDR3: TGTGCCAGCAGCCACAGGGAGGGACAAACCCTACAGAAACTCCACTTT.

In DNA form, the CDR3 reads TGTGCCAGTAGTAGTCCGGGACAGGGGGTTTCACCCCTCCACTTT. Translated, it gives CASSSPGQGVSPLHF. V is TRBV19 and J is TRBJ1-6; 11 bases map to TRBD1. Germline V gene data show CDR1 as LNHDA and CDR2 as SQIVND (reference sequence). The CDR3 consists of 15 residues. The ends lost 4 bases at V and 9 bases at J; junction bases unmatched: 5.

The CDR3 loop is CASSHAGDQPQHF. CDR3 sequence (DNA): TGTGCCAGCAGCCACGCGGGGGATCAGCCCCAGCATTTT. The chain is built from TRBV7-8 and TRBJ1-5, with D maybe TRBD1 (5 bases). Germline-derived CDR1 and CDR2 are SGHVS and FQNEAQ. V was cut by 5 bases and J by 5 bases, with 10 bases left in between. This CDR3 contains 13 residues.

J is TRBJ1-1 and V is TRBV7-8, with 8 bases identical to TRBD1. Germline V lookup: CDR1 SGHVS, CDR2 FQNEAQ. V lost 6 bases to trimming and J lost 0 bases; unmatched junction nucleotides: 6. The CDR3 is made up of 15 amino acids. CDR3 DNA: TGTGCCAGCAGTGGACAGGGCCACTTGAACACTGAAGCTTTCTTT. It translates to CASSGQGHLNTEAFF.

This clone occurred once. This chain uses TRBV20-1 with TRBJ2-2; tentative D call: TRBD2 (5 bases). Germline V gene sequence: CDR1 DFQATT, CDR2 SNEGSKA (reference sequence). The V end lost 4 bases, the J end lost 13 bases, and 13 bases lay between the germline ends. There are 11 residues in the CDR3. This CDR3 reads CSATLKGALFF. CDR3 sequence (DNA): TGCAGTGCTACACTAAAGGGAGCGCTGTTTTTT.

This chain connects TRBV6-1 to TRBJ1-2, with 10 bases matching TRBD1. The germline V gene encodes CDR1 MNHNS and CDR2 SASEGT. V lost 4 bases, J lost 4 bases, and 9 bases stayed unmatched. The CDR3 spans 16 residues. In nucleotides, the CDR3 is TGTGCCAGCAGTGGAGTGATAGACAGGGGGCCCTATGGCTACACCTTC. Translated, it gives CASSGVIDRGPYGYTF.

CDR3: CASSFPAGLEETQYF. In DNA, the CDR3 is TGTGCCAGCAGTTTCCCCGCAGGGTTGGAGGAGACCCAGTACTTC. V is TRBV27 and J is TRBJ2-5, with D perhaps TRBD1 (5 bases). Germline-derived CDR1 and CDR2 are MNHEY and SMNVEV (reference sequence). V was trimmed by 3 bases and J by 5 bases, leaving 16 bases between them. The CDR3 has 15 residues.

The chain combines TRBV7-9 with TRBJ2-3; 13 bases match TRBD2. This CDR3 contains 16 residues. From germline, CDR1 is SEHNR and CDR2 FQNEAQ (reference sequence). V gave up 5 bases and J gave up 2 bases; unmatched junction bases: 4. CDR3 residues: CASSTSGGAFTDTQYF. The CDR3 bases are TGTGCCAGCAGCACTAGCGGGGGGGCGTTCACAGATACGCAGTATTTT.

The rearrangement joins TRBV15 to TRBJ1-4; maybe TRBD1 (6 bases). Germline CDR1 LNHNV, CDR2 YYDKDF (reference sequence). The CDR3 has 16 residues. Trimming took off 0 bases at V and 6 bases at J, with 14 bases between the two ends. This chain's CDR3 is CATSREGPRGDEKLFF. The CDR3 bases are TGTGCCACCAGCAGAGAAGGACCCAGGGGCGATGAAAAACTGTTTTTT.